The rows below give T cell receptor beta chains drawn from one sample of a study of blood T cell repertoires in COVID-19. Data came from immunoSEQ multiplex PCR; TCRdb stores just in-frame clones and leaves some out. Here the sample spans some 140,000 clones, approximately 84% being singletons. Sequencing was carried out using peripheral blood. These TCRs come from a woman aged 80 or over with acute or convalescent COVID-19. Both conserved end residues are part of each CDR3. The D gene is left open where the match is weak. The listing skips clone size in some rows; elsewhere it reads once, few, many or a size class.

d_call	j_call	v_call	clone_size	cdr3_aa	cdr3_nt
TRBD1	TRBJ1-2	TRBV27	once	CASSLGTGVTGYTF	TGTGCCAGCAGCCTCGGGACAGGGGTTACGGGCTACACCTTC
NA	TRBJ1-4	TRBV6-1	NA	CASREPKGTGANEKLFF	TGTGCCAGCAGAGAACCCAAGGGAACCGGGGCTAATGAAAAACTGTTTTTT
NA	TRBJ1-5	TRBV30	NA	CAWSVLGGVQPQHF	TGTGCCTGGAGTGTACTAGGAGGGGTTCAGCCCCAGCATTTT
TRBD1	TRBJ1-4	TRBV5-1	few	CASSLSTGGLNEKLFF	TGCGCCAGCAGCTTGAGTACAGGGGGCTTGAATGAAAAACTGTTTTTT
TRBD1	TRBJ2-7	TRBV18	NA	CASSLQTGGSAYEQYF	TGTGCCAGCTCACTCCAAACAGGGGGCTCGGCCTACGAGCAGTACTTC
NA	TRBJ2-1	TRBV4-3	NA	CASSQDDADYNEQFF	TGCGCCAGCAGCCAAGATGACGCGGACTACAATGAGCAGTTCTTC
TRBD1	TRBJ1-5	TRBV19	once	CASRRTGGNQPQHF	TGTGCCAGTAGGAGGACAGGGGGCAATCAGCCCCAGCATTTT
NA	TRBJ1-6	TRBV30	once	CAWRPPWDSSSYNSPLHF	TGTGCCTGGAGACCACCGTGGGACTCAAGCTCCTATAATTCACCCCTCCACTTT
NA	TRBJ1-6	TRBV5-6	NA	CASSLDQANNSPLHF	TGTGCCAGCAGCTTAGATCAGGCAAATAATTCACCCCTCCACTTT
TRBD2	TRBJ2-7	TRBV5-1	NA	CASSWGLAGRIGRGEQYF	TGCGCCAGCAGCTGGGGACTAGCGGGACGAATCGGTCGGGGCGAGCAGTACTTC
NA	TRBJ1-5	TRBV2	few	CASSEGGGSNQPQHF	TGTGCCAGCAGTGAGGGAGGGGGTAGCAATCAGCCCCAGCATTTT
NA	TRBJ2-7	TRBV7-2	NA	CASSLGGVLREQYF	TGTGCCAGCAGCTTAGGCGGGGTCCTCCGTGAGCAGTACTTC
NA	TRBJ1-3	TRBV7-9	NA	CASSPRQVFSGNTIYF	TGTGCCAGCAGTCCTAGACAGGTCTTCTCTGGAAACACCATATATTTT
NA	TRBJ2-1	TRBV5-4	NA	CASSLGGGSSYNEQFF	TGTGCCAGCAGCCTAGGAGGGGGCAGCTCCTACAATGAGCAGTTCTTC
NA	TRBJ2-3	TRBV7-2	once	CASSARGAWDTQYF	TGTGCCAGCAGCGCCCGGGGGGCATGGGATACGCAGTATTTT
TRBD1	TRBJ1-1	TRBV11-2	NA	CASSLAEGAITEAFF	TGTGCCAGCAGCTTAGCCGAGGGGGCTATCACTGAAGCTTTCTTT
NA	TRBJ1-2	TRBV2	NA	CASRTKPLSGYTF	TGTGCCAGCAGGACAAAACCCCTTTCCGGCTACACCTTC
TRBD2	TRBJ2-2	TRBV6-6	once	CASRDGGAGTGELFF	TGTGCCAGCAGGGACGGGGGGGCCGGCACCGGGGAGCTGTTTTTT
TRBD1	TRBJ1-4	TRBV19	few	CASDRGLTNEKLFF	TGTGCCAGCGACAGGGGGCTCACTAATGAAAAACTGTTTTTT
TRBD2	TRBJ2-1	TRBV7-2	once	CASSSSGAYNEQFF	TGTGCCAGCAGCTCAAGCGGGGCCTACAATGAGCAGTTCTTC
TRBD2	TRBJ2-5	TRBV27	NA	CASSPLAGRQETQYF	TGTGCCAGCAGTCCCCTAGCGGGGAGACAAGAGACCCAGTACTTC
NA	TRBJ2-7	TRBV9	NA	CASSVGPESSYEQYF	TGTGCCAGCAGCGTAGGGCCGGAGAGCTCCTACGAGCAGTACTTC
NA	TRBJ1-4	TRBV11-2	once	CASSLTSGNGEKLFF	TGTGCCAGCAGCTTAACTTCGGGGAACGGTGAAAAACTGTTTTTT
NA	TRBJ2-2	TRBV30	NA	CAWSVQGKWLTGELFF	TGTGCCTGGAGTGTACAGGGTAAATGGCTGACCGGGGAGCTGTTTTTT
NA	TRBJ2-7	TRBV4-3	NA	CASSQRPGRDYEQYF	TGCGCCAGCAGCCAACGACCGGGCAGGGACTACGAGCAGTACTTC
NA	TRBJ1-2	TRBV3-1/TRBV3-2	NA	CASSQGTNYGYTF	TGTGCCAGCAGCCAGGGCACCAACTATGGCTACACCTTC
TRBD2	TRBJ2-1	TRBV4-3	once	CASSQDASGIYNEQFF	TGCGCCAGCAGCCAAGACGCTAGCGGGATCTACAATGAGCAGTTCTTC
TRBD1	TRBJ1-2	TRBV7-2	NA	CASSFGGTGGARGYTF	TGTGCCAGCAGCTTTGGCGGGACAGGCGGGGCGCGGGGCTACACCTTC
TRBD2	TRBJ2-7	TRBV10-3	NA	CAISDLASGSMSYEQYF	TGTGCCATCAGTGACCTGGCTAGCGGGAGTATGTCCTACGAGCAGTACTTC
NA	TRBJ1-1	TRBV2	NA	CASSGGITKAFF	TGTGCCAGCAGTGGGGGCATAACCAAAGCTTTCTTT
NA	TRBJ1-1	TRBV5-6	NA	CASSLDRGAGDAFF	TGTGCCAGCAGCTTGGATCGAGGGGCAGGGGATGCTTTCTTT
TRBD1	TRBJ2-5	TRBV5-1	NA	CASSLRDSPTQYF	TGCGCCAGCAGCTTGCGGGACAGTCCGACCCAGTACTTC
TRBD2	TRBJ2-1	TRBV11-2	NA	CASSLVRGAGGKYNEQFF	TGTGCCAGCAGCTTAGTGAGAGGTGCGGGAGGGAAGTACAATGAGCAGTTCTTC
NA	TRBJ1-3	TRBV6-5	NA	CASSRGQSAGNTIYF	TGTGCCAGCAGCCGTGGACAGTCGGCTGGAAACACCATATATTTT
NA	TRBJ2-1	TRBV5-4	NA	CASNLGGQSYNEQFF	TGTGCCAGCAACCTAGGCGGGCAGTCCTACAATGAGCAGTTCTTC
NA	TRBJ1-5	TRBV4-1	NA	CASSQDGSGANQPQHF	TGCGCCAGCAGCCAAGATGGTTCAGGGGCCAATCAGCCCCAGCATTTT
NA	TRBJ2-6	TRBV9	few	CASSPEGGPPYSGANVLTF	TGTGCCAGCAGCCCCGAAGGGGGTCCCCCCTACTCTGGGGCCAACGTCCTGACTTTC
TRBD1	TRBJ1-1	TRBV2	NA	CASSRDRGPTTEAFF	TGTGCCAGCTCCCGGGACAGGGGCCCGACCACTGAAGCTTTCTTT
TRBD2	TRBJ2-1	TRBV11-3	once	CASSLAGGPRNEQFF	TGTGCCAGCAGCTTAGCGGGAGGGCCCCGGAATGAGCAGTTCTTC
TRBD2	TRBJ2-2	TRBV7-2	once	CASSRTSGRQTGELFF	TGTGCCAGCAGCCGCACTAGCGGGAGGCAGACCGGGGAGCTGTTTTTT
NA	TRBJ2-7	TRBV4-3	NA	CASSQEFRSSYEQYF	TGCGCCAGCAGCCAAGAATTTAGGAGTAGCTACGAGCAGTACTTC